Included here is one TCR beta chain sequence, with context. The data belong to a study of blood T cell repertoires in COVID-19. Study background: The samples span acute and convalescent COVID-19 from the United States, Italy and Spain.

Using immunoSEQ multiplex PCR, the repertoire was profiled, and TCRdb retains in-frame clones only, with some absent. The table has about 250,000 clones, roughly nine tenths seen once. The TCR was taken from a woman aged 40 to 50 who had recovered from COVID-19. Sequencing was done on a sample of peripheral blood.

The CDR3 region has the DNA TGTGCCAGCAGCGATAGCGGGAGGGCCGACACAGATACGCAGTATTTT. Its translation: CASSDSGRADTDTQYF. V is TRBV3-1 (or the pseudogene TRBV3-2) and J is TRBJ2-3, with 11 bases lining up with TRBD2. The CDR3 is 16 amino acids. The V segment lost 5 bases and the J segment 2 bases; nucleotides outside the gene matches: 6. CDR1 is LGHDT and CDR2 is YNNKEL in the germline V gene (reference sequence).